The rows below give T cell receptor beta chains drawn from one sample of a study of blood T cells in healthy people across ages. TCRdb passed the 5' RACE reads through MiXCR, listing each CDR3 protein once. The table shows some 1.4 million distinct CDR3 sequences, with approximately 40% occurring only once. Sequencing was done on a sample of blood. The receptors shown here come from a woman younger than 30 in good health. CDR3s include the opening cysteine and the closing phenylalanine or tryptophan. Fields, in order: clone size, J gene, V gene, D gene, CDR3 DNA, CDR3 protein. A D gene is named only where the DNA matches it firmly. The size entry is marked missing in some rows and otherwise reads once, few, many or a size class.

.,TRBJ2-7,TRBV20-1,.,TGCAGTGCCCCGAGGGGGAGCGGATACAATGAGCAGTACTTC,CSAPRGSGYNEQYF
few,TRBJ2-3,TRBV20-1,TRBD2,TGCAGTGCTAGGGCACCGGGACTAGCGGGGGGGGATACGCAGTATTTT,CSARAPGLAGGDTQYF
once,TRBJ2-2,TRBV4-1,.,TGCGCCAGCAGCCAACCTAGTCCGAACACCGGGGAGCTGTTTTTT,CASSQPSPNTGELFF
.,TRBJ2-7,TRBV5-1,.,TGCGCCAGCAGCCAAGGGACGGGGAATTCGGAGCAGTACTTC,CASSQGTGNSEQYF
few,TRBJ2-5,TRBV2,TRBD2,TGTGCCAGCAGTGAAGGGACTAGCGGGGCTCAAGAGACCCAGTACTTC,CASSEGTSGAQETQYF
.,TRBJ2-1,TRBV12-3/TRBV12-4,.,TGTGCCAGCAGTTTCACGGACTCCTACAATGAGCAGTTCTTC,CASSFTDSYNEQFF
.,TRBJ2-6,TRBV9,.,TGTGCCAGCACCGTAGGGAAGAGTCCCAGCTCTGGGGCCAACGTCCTGACTTTC,CASTVGKSPSSGANVLTF
.,TRBJ1-2,TRBV10-3,.,TGTGCCATTGGTAGTGGGGCAGAGATTTTAGCATATGGCTACACCTTC,CAIGSGAEILAYGYTF
.,TRBJ1-2,TRBV4-2,.,TGTGCCAGCAGCCAACCCTCCCCCGCACAGGGACACCCCAGCTACACCTTC,CASSQPSPAQGHPSYTF
few,TRBJ1-1,TRBV7-2,.,TGTGCCAGCAGTGACCGACGGGACACTGAAGCTTTCTTT,CASSDRRDTEAFF
.,TRBJ1-6,TRBV5-1,.,TGCGCCAGCAGCACTGGGGAGGGGGGGAATTCACCCCTCCACTTT,CASSTGEGGNSPLHF
few,TRBJ2-6,TRBV3-1,TRBD2,TGTGCCAGCAGCTCCCTAGCGGGGGATCCCTCTGGGGCCAACGTCCTGACTTTC,CASSSLAGDPSGANVLTF
.,TRBJ1-4,TRBV9,TRBD1,TGTGCCAGCAGCTTGGGACAGGGCCCTCAGGAAAAACTGTTTTTT,CASSLGQGPQEKLFF
few,TRBJ2-1,TRBV25-1,TRBD2,TGTGCCAGCAGTGTAACTAGCGGGGGGGCCTATGAGCAGTTCTTC,CASSVTSGGAYEQFF
.,TRBJ2-6,TRBV4-1,.,TGCGCCAGCAGCCAACAGGGGTTAGCCCGCTCTGGGGCCAACGTCCTGACTTTC,CASSQQGLARSGANVLTF
.,TRBJ2-1,TRBV6-1,.,TGTGCCAGCAGGGTGGAGACTAGCTACAATGAGCAGTTCTTC,CASRVETSYNEQFF
.,TRBJ2-7,TRBV24-1,TRBD1,TGTGCCACCAGCCCAACCGGGACAGGCGAGCAGTACTTC,CATSPTGTGEQYF
few,TRBJ2-4,TRBV5-1,TRBD2,TGCGCCAGCAGCCCTGACCTAGCGGGAGGGATGGACATTCAGTACTTC,CASSPDLAGGMDIQYF
.,TRBJ2-5,TRBV20-1,TRBD1,TGCAGTGCGGACCCCGGGACAGCTCAAGAGACCCAGTACTTC,CSADPGTAQETQYF
.,TRBJ2-7,TRBV27,TRBD1,TGTGCCAGCAGTTTATTATCCCGGACAGGGGGCCGCTATGGGTCCTACGAGCAGTACTTC,CASSLLSRTGGRYGSYEQYF
.,TRBJ2-1,TRBV6-5,.,TGTGCCAGCGCCACCAAAACCTTGGCTAGCGTCAATGAGCAGTTCTTC,CASATKTLASVNEQFF
.,TRBJ2-3,TRBV20-1,TRBD2,TGCAGTGCTAGAGATAGCACTAGCGGGGGGCGTACGCAGTATTTT,CSARDSTSGGRTQYF
few,TRBJ1-6,TRBV27,.,TGTGCCAGCAGTTCCCAAGCGGGCGGGTATAATTCACCCCTCCACTTT,CASSSQAGGYNSPLHF
few,TRBJ2-1,TRBV10-3,TRBD2,TGTGCCATCAGTGAGGGGTCACTAGCGGGGGGCACTGAGCAGTTCTTC,CAISEGSLAGGTEQFF
.,TRBJ2-7,TRBV28,TRBD1,TGTGCCAGCAGAGGCTCGGGACAGATTGCCTACGAGCAGTACTTC,CASRGSGQIAYEQYF
.,TRBJ2-3,TRBV12-3/TRBV12-4,TRBD2,TGTGCCAGCAGCAAGCCCCCGGGGGGGGGTATGGATACGCAGTATTTT,CASSKPPGGGMDTQYF